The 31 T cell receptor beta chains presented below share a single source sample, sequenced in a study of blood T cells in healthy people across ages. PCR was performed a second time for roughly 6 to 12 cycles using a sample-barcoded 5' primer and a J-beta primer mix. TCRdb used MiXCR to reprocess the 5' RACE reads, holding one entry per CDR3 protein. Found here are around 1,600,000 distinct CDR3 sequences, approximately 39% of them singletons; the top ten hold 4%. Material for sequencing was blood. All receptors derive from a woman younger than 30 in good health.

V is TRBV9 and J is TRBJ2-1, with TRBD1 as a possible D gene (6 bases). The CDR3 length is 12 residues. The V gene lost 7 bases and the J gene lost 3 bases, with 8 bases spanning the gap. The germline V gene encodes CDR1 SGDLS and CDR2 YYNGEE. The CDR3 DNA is TGTGCCAGCGGGGACATCTACAATGAGCAGTTCTTC. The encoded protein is CASGDIYNEQFF.

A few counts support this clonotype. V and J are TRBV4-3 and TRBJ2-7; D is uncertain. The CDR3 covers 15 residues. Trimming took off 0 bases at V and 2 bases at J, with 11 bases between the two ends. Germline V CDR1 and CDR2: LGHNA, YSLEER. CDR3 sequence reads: CASSQDVTEPYEQYF. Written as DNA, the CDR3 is TGCGCCAGCAGCCAAGATGTGACTGAACCCTACGAGCAGTACTTC.

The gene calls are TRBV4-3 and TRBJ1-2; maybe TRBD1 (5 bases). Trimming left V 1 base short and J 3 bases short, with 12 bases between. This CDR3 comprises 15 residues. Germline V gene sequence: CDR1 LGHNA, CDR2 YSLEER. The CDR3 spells CASSQGTGPYYGYTF. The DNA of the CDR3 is TGCGCCAGCAGCCAAGGGACGGGACCTTACTATGGCTACACCTTC.

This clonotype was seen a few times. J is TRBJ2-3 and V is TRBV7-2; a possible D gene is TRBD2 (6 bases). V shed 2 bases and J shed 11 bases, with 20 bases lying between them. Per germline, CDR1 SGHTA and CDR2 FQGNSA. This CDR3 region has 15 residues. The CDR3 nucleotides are TGTGCCAGCAGCTTAAGGCCCTCGGGGTCCGGGGGGCAGTATTTT. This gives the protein CASSLRPSGSGGQYF.

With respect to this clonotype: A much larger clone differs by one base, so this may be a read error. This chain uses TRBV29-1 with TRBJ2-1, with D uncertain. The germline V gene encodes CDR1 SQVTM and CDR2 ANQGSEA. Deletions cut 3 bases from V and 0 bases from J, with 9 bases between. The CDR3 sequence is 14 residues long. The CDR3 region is CSVDSVSSYNEQFF. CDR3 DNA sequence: TGCAGCGTTGACAGTGTGAGCTCCTACAATGAGCAGTTCTTC.

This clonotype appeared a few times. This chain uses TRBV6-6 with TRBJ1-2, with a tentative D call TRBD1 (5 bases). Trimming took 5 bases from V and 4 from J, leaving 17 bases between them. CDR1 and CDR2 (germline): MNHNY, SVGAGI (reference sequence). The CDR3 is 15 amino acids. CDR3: CASSTRDRHIYGYTF. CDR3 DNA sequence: TGTGCCAGCAGTACCCGGGACCGCCACATCTATGGCTACACCTTC.

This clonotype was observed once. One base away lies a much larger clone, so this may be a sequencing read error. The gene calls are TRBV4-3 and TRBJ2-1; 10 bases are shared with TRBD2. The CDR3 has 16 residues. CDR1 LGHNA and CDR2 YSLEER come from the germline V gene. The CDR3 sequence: CASSQVAGGIYKEQFF. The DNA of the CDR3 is TGCGCCAGCAGCCAAGTAGCGGGGGGTATCTACAAGGAGCAGTTCTTC.

The CDR3 nucleotides are TGCAGCGTTGAAGGTGGGAACCGTCGCACAGATACGCAGTATTTT. This encodes CSVEGGNRRTDTQYF. The rearrangement uses TRBV29-1 and TRBJ2-3; D remains ambiguous. This CDR3 is built from 15 residues. Germline V lookup: CDR1 SQVTM, CDR2 ANQGSEA. Trimming shortened V by 1 base and J by 1 base, and 12 bases separated the two germline ends.

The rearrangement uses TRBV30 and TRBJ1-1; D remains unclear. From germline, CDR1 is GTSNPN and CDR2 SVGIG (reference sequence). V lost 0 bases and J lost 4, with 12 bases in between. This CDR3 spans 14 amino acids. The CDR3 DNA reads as TGTGCCTGGAGTGTAGGAGTTCGCGGCACTGAAGCTTTCTTT. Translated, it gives CAWSVGVRGTEAFF.

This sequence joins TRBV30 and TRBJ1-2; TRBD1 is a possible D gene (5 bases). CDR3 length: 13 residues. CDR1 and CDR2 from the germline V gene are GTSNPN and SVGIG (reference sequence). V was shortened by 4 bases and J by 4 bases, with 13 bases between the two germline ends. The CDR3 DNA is TGTGCCTGGACCATCGCAGGGCGCTATGGCTACACCTTC. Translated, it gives CAWTIAGRYGYTF.

The CDR3 is CASSRGAQSYGYTF. The CDR3 nucleotides are TGTGCCAGCTCACGTGGGGCGCAAAGCTATGGCTACACCTTC. The V and J genes are TRBV18 and TRBJ1-2; tentative D call: TRBD1 (5 bases). This CDR3 comprises 14 residues. The germline CDR1 and CDR2 sequences are KGHSH and LQKENI. V lost 4 bases to trimming and J lost 4 bases, with 13 bases between them.

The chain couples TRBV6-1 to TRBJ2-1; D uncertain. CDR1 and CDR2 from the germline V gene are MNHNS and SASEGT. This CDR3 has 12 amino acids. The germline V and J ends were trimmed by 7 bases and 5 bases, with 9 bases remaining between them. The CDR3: CASTSSHNEQFF. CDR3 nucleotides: TGTGCCAGCACCTCTTCGCACAATGAGCAGTTCTTC.

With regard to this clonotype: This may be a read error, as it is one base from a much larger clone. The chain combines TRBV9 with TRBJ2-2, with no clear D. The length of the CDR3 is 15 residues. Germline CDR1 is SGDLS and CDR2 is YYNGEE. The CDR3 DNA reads TGTGCCGGCAGCCCGCAAGACACGAACACCGGGGAGCTGTTTTTT. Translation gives CAGSPQDTNTGELFF.

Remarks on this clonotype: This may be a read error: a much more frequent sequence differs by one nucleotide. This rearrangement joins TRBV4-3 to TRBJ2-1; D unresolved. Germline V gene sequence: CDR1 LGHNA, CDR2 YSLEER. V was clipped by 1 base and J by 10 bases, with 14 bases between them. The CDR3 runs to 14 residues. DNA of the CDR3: TGCGCCAGCAGCCAAGGTCCAGGCTCCTACGAGCAGTTCTTC. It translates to CASSQGPGSYEQFF.

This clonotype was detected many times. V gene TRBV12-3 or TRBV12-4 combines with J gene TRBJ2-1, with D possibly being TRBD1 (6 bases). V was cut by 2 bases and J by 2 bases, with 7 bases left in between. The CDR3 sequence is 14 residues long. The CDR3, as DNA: TGTGCCAGCAGTTTATCAGGGGCCTACAATGAGCAGTTCTTC. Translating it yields CASSLSGAYNEQFF.

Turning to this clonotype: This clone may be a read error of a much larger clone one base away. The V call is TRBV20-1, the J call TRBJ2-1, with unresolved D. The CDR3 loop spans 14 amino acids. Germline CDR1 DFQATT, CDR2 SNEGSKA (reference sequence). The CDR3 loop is CSASRTNSYNGQFF. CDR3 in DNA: TGCAGTGCTAGTAGAACTAACTCCTACAATGGGCAGTTCTTC.

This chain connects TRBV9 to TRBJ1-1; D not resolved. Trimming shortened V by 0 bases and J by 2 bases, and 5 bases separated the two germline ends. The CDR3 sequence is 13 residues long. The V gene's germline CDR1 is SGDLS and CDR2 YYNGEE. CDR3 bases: TGTGCCAGCAGCGTAGCGAGCAACACTGAAGCTTTCTTT. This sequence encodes CASSVASNTEAFF.

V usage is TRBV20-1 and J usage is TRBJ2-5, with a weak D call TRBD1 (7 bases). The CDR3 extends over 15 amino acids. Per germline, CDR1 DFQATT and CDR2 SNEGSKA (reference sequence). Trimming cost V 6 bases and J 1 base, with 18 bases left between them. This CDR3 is CSAPSRGTSQETQYF. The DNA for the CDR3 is TGCAGTGCACCTTCCAGGGGGACTTCCCAAGAGACCCAGTACTTC.

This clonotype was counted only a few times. The CDR3 DNA is TGCAGTGCCTCCCGCGGAACTAGCGGGAACGGAGATACGCAGTATTTT. Translated, it gives CSASRGTSGNGDTQYF. This rearrangement joins TRBV20-1 to TRBJ2-3; TRBD2 aligns across 10 bases. After removal of 6 bases from V and 5 bases from J, the junction contained 14 bases not matched to a gene. Germline CDR1 and CDR2: DFQATT and SNEGSKA (reference sequence). The CDR3 length is 16 residues.

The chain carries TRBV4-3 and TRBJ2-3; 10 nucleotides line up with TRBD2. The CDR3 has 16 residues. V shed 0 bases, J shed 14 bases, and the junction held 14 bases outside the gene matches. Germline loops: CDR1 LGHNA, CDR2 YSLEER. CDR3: CASSQDLEREGYAGYF. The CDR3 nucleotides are TGCGCCAGCAGCCAAGATCTCGAGCGGGAGGGATACGCGGGGTATTTT.

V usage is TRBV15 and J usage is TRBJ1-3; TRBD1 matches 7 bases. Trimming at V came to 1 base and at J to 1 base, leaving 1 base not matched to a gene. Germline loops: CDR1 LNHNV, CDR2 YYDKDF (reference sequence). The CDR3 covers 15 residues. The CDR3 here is CATSRGQGSGNTIYF. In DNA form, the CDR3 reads TGTGCCACCAGCAGAGGACAGGGTTCTGGAAACACCATATATTTT.

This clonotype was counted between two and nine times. This CDR3 is CASSEYRNQETQYF. CDR3 sequence (DNA): TGTGCCAGCAGTGAATACAGAAACCAAGAGACCCAGTACTTC. This chain uses TRBV25-1 with TRBJ2-5; D not certain. V shed 0 bases and J shed 0 bases, with 5 bases lying between them. Germline V gene lookup returns CDR1 MGHDK and CDR2 SYGVNS. This CDR3 is 14 amino acids long.

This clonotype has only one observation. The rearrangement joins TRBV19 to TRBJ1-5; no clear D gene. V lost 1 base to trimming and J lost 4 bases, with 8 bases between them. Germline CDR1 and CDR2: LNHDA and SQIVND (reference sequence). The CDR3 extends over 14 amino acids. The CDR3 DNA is TGTGCCAGTAGTATAGGGCAGGTGAATCAGCCCCAGCATTTT. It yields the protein CASSIGQVNQPQHF.

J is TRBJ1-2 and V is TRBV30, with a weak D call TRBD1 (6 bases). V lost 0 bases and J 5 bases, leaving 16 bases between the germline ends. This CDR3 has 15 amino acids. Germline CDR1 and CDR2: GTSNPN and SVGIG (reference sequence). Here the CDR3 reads CAWSVPWGAVYGYTF. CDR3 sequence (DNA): TGTGCCTGGAGTGTGCCTTGGGGGGCAGTATATGGCTACACCTTC.

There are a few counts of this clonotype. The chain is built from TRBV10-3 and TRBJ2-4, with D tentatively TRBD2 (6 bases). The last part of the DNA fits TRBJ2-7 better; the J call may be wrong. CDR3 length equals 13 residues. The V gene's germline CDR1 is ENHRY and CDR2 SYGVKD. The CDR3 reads CAISGTTSIEQYF. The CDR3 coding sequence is TGTGCCATCAGTGGCACTACTAGCATCGAGCAGTACTTC.

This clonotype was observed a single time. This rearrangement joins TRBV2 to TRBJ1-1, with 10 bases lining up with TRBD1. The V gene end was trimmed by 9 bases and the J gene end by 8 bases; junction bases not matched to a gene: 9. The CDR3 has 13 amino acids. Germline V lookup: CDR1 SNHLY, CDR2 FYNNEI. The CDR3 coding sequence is TGTGCCAGGGACCGGGACAGGGGAGAGGAAGCTTTCTTT. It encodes CARDRDRGEEAFF.

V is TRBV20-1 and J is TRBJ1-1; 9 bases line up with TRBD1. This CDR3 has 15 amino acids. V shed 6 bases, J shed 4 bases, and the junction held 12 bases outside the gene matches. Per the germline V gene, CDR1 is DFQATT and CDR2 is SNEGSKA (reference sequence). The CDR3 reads CSAISPGQGGTEAFF. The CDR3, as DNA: TGCAGTGCCATAAGTCCGGGACAGGGAGGCACTGAAGCTTTCTTT.

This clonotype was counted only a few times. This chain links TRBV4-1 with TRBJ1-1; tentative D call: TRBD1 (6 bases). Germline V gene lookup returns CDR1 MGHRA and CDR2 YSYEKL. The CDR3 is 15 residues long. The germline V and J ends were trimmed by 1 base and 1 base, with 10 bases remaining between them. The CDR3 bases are TGCGCCAGCAGCCAAGCGGCGACAGGGAACACTGAAGCTTTCTTT. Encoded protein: CASSQAATGNTEAFF.

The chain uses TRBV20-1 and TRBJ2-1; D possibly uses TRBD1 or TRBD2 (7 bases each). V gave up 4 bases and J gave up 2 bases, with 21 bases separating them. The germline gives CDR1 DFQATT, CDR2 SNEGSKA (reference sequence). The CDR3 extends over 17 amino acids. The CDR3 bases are TGCAGTGCTACCCTTCGAGGGGAGGGGGCCGCCTACAATGAGCAGTTCTTC. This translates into CSATLRGEGAAYNEQFF.

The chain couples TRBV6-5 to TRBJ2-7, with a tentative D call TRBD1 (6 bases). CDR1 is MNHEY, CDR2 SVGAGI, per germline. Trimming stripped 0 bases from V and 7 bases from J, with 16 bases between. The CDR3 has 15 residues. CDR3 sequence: CASSYSWGLYNEQYF. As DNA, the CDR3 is TGTGCCAGCAGTTACTCGTGGGGGCTCTACAATGAGCAGTACTTC.

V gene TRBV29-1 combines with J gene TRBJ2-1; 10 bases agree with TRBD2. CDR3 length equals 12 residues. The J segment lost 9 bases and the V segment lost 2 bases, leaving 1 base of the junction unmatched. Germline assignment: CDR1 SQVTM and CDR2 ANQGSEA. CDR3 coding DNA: TGCAGCGTTGAACTAGCGGGGGTTGAGCAGTTCTTC. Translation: CSVELAGVEQFF.